What follows describes a single TCR beta chain. Antigen: not known. Profiling relied on immunoSEQ multiplex PCR, and the TCRdb table lists in-frame clones only, not all of them. The table lists under 550,000 clones, roughly 88% of them singletons. Treatment specified: roughly 18 received Ad26.COV2.S at low or high dose, single or two shots; roughly five received placebo; per-sample allocation not given. The samples date from day 63 after the first vaccine or placebo injection. This sample was taken from a study of Ad26.COV2.S vaccination and SARS-CoV-2 variants. Study background: The authors gave Ad26.COV2.S intramuscularly, either once or twice 56 days apart. The study, taken as a whole, reports: CD8+ and CD4+ T cells specific for spike reportedly responded with substantial breadth after vaccination. Vaccinees showed greater spike-specific TCR breadth than placebo recipients. Vaccine recipients and placebo recipients showed similar non-spike TCR breadth.

The V end was cut by 6 bases, the J end by 7 bases, with 19 bases between. This CDR3 has 16 residues. The germline gives CDR1 ENHRY, CDR2 SYGVKD. V is TRBV10-3 and J is TRBJ1-6; a weak D match, TRBD1 (5 bases). The TCR originated in a person between 18 and 60 years old who received the Ad26.COV2.S COVID-19 vaccine or a placebo. The sample consisted of peripheral blood, taken in a trial of Ad26.COV2.S vaccine versus placebo. The CDR3 loop is CAISREIGERNSPLHF. In nucleotides, the CDR3 is TGTGCCATCAGCCGAGAAATAGGGGAACGGAATTCACCCCTCCACTTT.